The present entry profiles one T cell receptor beta chain with its context. This sample was taken from a study of CD8+ T cells in alopecia areata. The authors extracted RNA and reverse transcribed it into cDNA as the sequencing template. Clones were read by immunoSEQ multiplex PCR, and TCRdb kept only the in-frame ones, dropping some. Of about 200,000 clones in the sample, roughly two fifths were seen once. Treatment reported: oral pan-JAK inhibitor, 5-10 mg twice daily. This receptor was taken from a human donor with alopecia areata. This specimen consisted of CD4+ T cells sorted from blood, obtained at approximately week 30, from a patient treated with tofacitinib.

DNA of the CDR3: TGTGCCAGCAGTTACTCAGTTCTAGCGGTCTCCTACGAGCAGTACTTC. It is translated as CASSYSVLAVSYEQYF. This chain connects TRBV6-5 to TRBJ2-7, with 7 bases fitting TRBD2. Germline-derived CDR1 and CDR2 are MNHEY and SVGAGI. The junction had 5 bases not matched to a gene; V was cut back by 0 bases and J by 0 bases. This CDR3 spans 16 amino acids.